This passage covers 24 T cell receptor beta chains from one sample sequenced in a study of T-cell memory formation after mild COVID-19. TCRdb fed the 5' RACE reads into MiXCR, producing one record per CDR3 protein. Of 500,000 to 550,000 distinct CDR3 sequences in the sample, 20% were seen once. Sequenced input: PBMCs or a T cell subset sorted from them (not recorded which). The origin of the receptors is an adult woman who had mild COVID-19 (a few samples of this study predate the infection). Cell type and time point are not known.

The V and J genes are TRBV30 and TRBJ2-3; D is perhaps TRBD2 (6 bases). The CDR3 covers 13 residues. Trimming took 0 bases from V and 5 from J, leaving 9 bases between them. Germline V gives CDR1 GTSNPN, CDR2 SVGIG (reference sequence). The DNA of the CDR3 is TGTGCCTGGAGTGTCCAGGGACTAGATACGCAGTATTTT. Amino acids: CAWSVQGLDTQYF. Full variable domain (remainder filled in from reference TRBV30 and TRBJ2-3): SQTIHQWPATLVQPVGSPLSLECTVEGTSNPNLYWYRQAAGRGLQLLFYSVGIGQISSEVPQNLSASRPQDRQFILSSKKLLLSDSGFYLCAWSVQGLDTQYFGPGTRLTVL.

This clonotype was seen only once. V and J are TRBV5-6 and TRBJ2-2; TRBD2 is a possible D gene (6 bases). The V end was cut by 4 bases, the J end by 3 bases, with 19 bases between. Germline assignment: CDR1 SGHDT and CDR2 YYEEEE. The CDR3 has 17 residues. The CDR3 protein is CASSTAVGGEDTGELFF. In DNA, the CDR3 is TGTGCCAGCAGCACCGCCGTCGGGGGTGAGGACACCGGGGAGCTGTTTTTT.

Only a few counts were recorded for this clonotype. The J gene is TRBJ2-1, the V gene TRBV24-1, with 8 bases aligning to TRBD2. This CDR3 is built from 15 residues. V lost 4 bases to trimming and J lost 5 bases; unmatched junction nucleotides: 6. Germline CDR1 and CDR2: KGHDR and SFDVKD. In DNA form, the CDR3 reads TGTGCCACCAGTGACCGGGGGGGGCTACACAATGAGCAGTTCTTC. Translation: CATSDRGGLHNEQFF.

The sample holds a few counts of this clonotype. The gene calls are TRBV11-1 and TRBJ2-7, with 9 bases identical to TRBD2. After removal of 0 bases from V and 2 bases from J, the junction contained 5 bases not matched to a gene. Looked up from germline, CDR1 is SGHAT and CDR2 is FQDESV (reference sequence). This CDR3 has 16 residues. CDR3 region: CASSLAPGGGAYEQYF. The CDR3 bases are TGTGCCAGCAGCTTAGCGCCTGGCGGGGGGGCCTACGAGCAGTACTTC.

This clonotype was seen a handful of times. The DNA of the CDR3 is TGTGCCAGCAGCCAAGATTATGTCACTCCGACCTCTGGGGCCAACGTCCTGACTTTC. Encoded protein: CASSQDYVTPTSGANVLTF. V is TRBV4-2 and J is TRBJ2-6; no reliable D call. This CDR3 is 19 amino acids long. The germline V and J ends were trimmed by 0 bases and 0 bases, with 15 bases remaining between them. Looked up from germline, CDR1 is LGHNA and CDR2 is YNFKEQ.

This clonotype was counted between two and nine times. The CDR3 loop is CAWRTERNTEAFF. The CDR3 DNA reads TGTGCCTGGAGGACGGAGCGGAACACTGAAGCTTTCTTT. The rearrangement joins TRBV30 to TRBJ1-1; the D is unclear. The CDR3 is 13 residues long. Germline V gives CDR1 GTSNPN, CDR2 SVGIG (reference sequence). V lost 3 bases to trimming and J lost 1 base, with 9 bases between them.

The chain joins TRBV6-6 to TRBJ2-4; tentatively, D is TRBD2 (5 bases). Germline CDR1 MNHNY, CDR2 SVGAGI (reference sequence). This CDR3 is 18 amino acids long. V lost 0 bases and J 1 base, leaving 16 bases between the germline ends. The CDR3 reads CASSYSSPLGVAKNIQYF. The CDR3, as DNA: TGTGCCAGCAGTTACTCGAGCCCCCTCGGGGTGGCCAAAAACATTCAGTACTTC.

This chain joins TRBV5-1 and TRBJ1-2, with D hard to call. There are 17 residues in the CDR3. Per germline, CDR1 SGHRS and CDR2 YFSETQ. Trimming took off 6 bases at V and 3 bases at J, with 24 bases between the two ends. This chain's CDR3 is CASIDEPPPAGHYGYTF. The DNA of the CDR3 is TGCGCCAGCATCGACGAGCCTCCCCCCGCGGGTCACTATGGCTACACCTTC.

V gene TRBV5-1 combines with J gene TRBJ2-7; D not certain. Looked up from germline, CDR1 is SGHRS and CDR2 is YFSETQ. V shed 3 bases and J shed 7 bases, with 14 bases lying between them. CDR3 size: 13 residues. CDR3 nucleotides: TGCGCCAGCAGCTCGCTAGGCGTGGGGGAGCAGTACTTC. This sequence encodes CASSSLGVGEQYF.

This clonotype has ten or more counts. The DNA for the CDR3 is TGTGCCAGCGAGACTAACTATGGCTACACCTTC. Translation gives CASETNYGYTF. V and J are TRBV2 and TRBJ1-2; no firm D call. This CDR3 has 11 residues. The germline gives CDR1 SNHLY, CDR2 FYNNEI. Trimming shortened V by 8 bases and J by 0 bases, and 4 bases separated the two germline ends.

The J gene is TRBJ2-2, the V gene TRBV24-1; maybe TRBD1 (5 bases). Germline V gene sequence: CDR1 KGHDR, CDR2 SFDVKD. V was shortened by 8 bases and J by 6 bases, with 12 bases between the two germline ends. The CDR3 loop spans 13 amino acids. In DNA, the CDR3 is TGTGCCACCACAGACAGCCGTGCCGGGGAGCTGTTTTTT. This translates into CATTDSRAGELFF.

The chain couples TRBV15 to TRBJ2-7; D unclear. With 0 bases removed from V and 1 base from J, the gap between germline ends came to 13 bases. CDR1 and CDR2 from the germline V gene are LNHNV and YYDKDF (reference sequence). CDR3 length: 16 amino acids. This CDR3 is CATSREGTAHSYEQYF. The CDR3 bases are TGTGCCACCAGCAGAGAAGGTACAGCCCATTCCTACGAGCAGTACTTC.

V usage is TRBV5-1 and J usage is TRBJ2-1; D is perhaps TRBD1 or TRBD2 (5 bases each). V lost 4 bases to trimming and J lost 10 bases, with 18 bases between them. Germline lookup yields CDR1 SGHRS and CDR2 YFSETQ. The CDR3 covers 14 residues. CDR3 loop: CASSPVGASQEQFF. DNA for the CDR3: TGCGCCAGCAGCCCCGTCGGGGCCTCCCAGGAGCAGTTCTTC.

This clonotype was counted only a few times. The chain has TRBV7-9 and TRBJ1-3; D gene ambiguous. The V end lost 2 bases, the J end lost 4 bases, and 12 bases lay between the germline ends. Per germline, CDR1 SEHNR and CDR2 FQNEAQ (reference sequence). CDR3 length: 15 amino acids. CDR3 sequence reads: CASSLYNSWGNTIYF. CDR3 in DNA: TGTGCCAGCAGCTTATATAATTCGTGGGGAAACACCATATATTTT.

This clonotype turned up a few times. V gene TRBV5-5 combines with J gene TRBJ2-7; TRBD1 matches at 11 bases. The CDR3 is made up of 13 amino acids. CDR1 is SGHKS, CDR2 YYEKEE, per germline (reference sequence). Trimming took 4 bases from V and 11 from J; bases not matched to a gene: 8. The DNA of the CDR3 is TGTGCCAGCAGCGGAGGACAGGGGGCGAAGGAGTACTTC. It specifies CASSGGQGAKEYF.

This clonotype was counted only a few times. The rearrangement joins TRBV6-2 or TRBV6-3 to TRBJ2-7; 7 bases align to TRBD2. The CDR3 loop spans 16 amino acids. Per the germline V gene, CDR1 is MNHEY and CDR2 is SVGEGT. V lost 6 bases and J lost 0; bases outside the gene matches: 11. CDR3 protein: CASSPGGSTSSYEQYF. The CDR3 region has the DNA TGTGCCAGCAGCCCGGGAGGCTCTACCTCCTCCTACGAGCAGTACTTC.

The chain links TRBV11-3 to TRBJ2-7; 12 bases are a match to TRBD2. CDR3 size: 13 residues. V shed 6 bases, J shed 6 bases, and the junction held 3 bases outside the gene matches. Germline V lookup: CDR1 SGHNT, CDR2 YENEEA. In DNA, the CDR3 is TGTGCCAGCAGGAGACTAGCGGGAGTCGAGCAGTACTTC. The encoded protein is CASRRLAGVEQYF.

The genes are TRBV7-6 and TRBJ2-7, with D hard to call. Trimming stripped 1 base from V and 4 bases from J, with 14 bases between. This CDR3 is 15 amino acids long. Germline-derived CDR1 and CDR2 are SGHVS and FNYEAQ. CDR3 sequence: CASSLDMGSIYEQYF. CDR3 bases: TGTGCCAGCAGCTTAGATATGGGGTCTATTTACGAGCAGTACTTC.

The V call is TRBV4-2, the J call TRBJ1-3; no firm D call. The CDR3 runs to 17 residues. Between the trimmed V and J ends, which lost 1 base and 0 bases, there was a span of 13 bases. The germline V gene encodes CDR1 LGHNA and CDR2 YNFKEQ. The CDR3, as DNA: TGTGCCAGCAGCCAAGTCGAGACACCCACCTCTGGAAACACCATATATTTT. It is translated as CASSQVETPTSGNTIYF.

The chain employs TRBV30 and TRBJ2-1, with D perhaps TRBD1 or TRBD2 (7 bases each). CDR1 and CDR2 (germline): GTSNPN, SVGIG (reference sequence). V lost 0 bases, J lost 4 bases, and 16 bases lay in between. The CDR3 has 16 amino acids. CDR3 DNA: TGTGCCTGGAGTGTAGAGGGGGCGGGGGCGTACAATGAGCAGTTCTTC. Translation gives CAWSVEGAGAYNEQFF.

The sample holds a few counts of this clonotype. This chain uses TRBV2 with TRBJ2-5; 7 nucleotides agree with TRBD2. CDR1 and CDR2 (germline): SNHLY, FYNNEI. The junction had 5 bases not matched to a gene; V was cut back by 1 base and J by 3 bases. This CDR3 has 15 amino acids. The CDR3 loop is CASSEGEGIEETQYF. In DNA, the CDR3 is TGTGCCAGCAGTGAAGGGGAGGGAATAGAAGAGACCCAGTACTTC.

The sample holds a few counts of this clonotype. As DNA, the CDR3 is TGTGCCAGCAGTTATGGGGACAGGACAGACACCTACGAGCAGTACTTC. Translated: CASSYGDRTDTYEQYF. The chain has TRBV6-5 and TRBJ2-7; TRBD1 matches 8 bases. The CDR3 contains 16 residues. Trimming took 3 bases from V and 2 from J; bases not matched to a gene: 9. Per the germline V gene, CDR1 is MNHEY and CDR2 is SVGAGI.

The chain joins TRBV5-1 to TRBJ2-1; D possibly matches TRBD1 or TRBD2 (6 bases each). V gave up 0 bases and J gave up 6 bases, with 16 bases separating them. The CDR3 extends over 16 amino acids. CDR1 SGHRS and CDR2 YFSETQ come from the germline V gene. The CDR3 reads CASSLALGGGSNEQFF. The CDR3 bases are TGCGCCAGCAGCTTGGCTCTCGGAGGGGGAAGCAATGAGCAGTTCTTC.

This clonotype was observed at least ten times. The chain carries TRBV24-1 and TRBJ2-1, with D possibly matching TRBD1 (6 bases). The V gene's germline CDR1 is KGHDR and CDR2 SFDVKD. This CDR3 contains 13 residues. The V gene lost 4 bases and the J gene lost 9 bases, with 12 bases spanning the gap. CDR3 nucleotide sequence: TGTGCCACCAGTGACCGGGACATATCTGAGCAGTTCTTC. Its translation: CATSDRDISEQFF.